A single sample is the source of the 27 T cell receptor beta chains below, sequenced in a study of early T cells in non-severe SARS-CoV-2 infection. TCRdb fed the 5' RACE reads into MiXCR, producing one record per CDR3 protein. The sample holds fewer than 120,000 distinct CDR3 sequences, roughly 12% seen once. The sequencing used whole blood, collected at baseline. These receptors all stem from an adult who was a healthcare worker with PCR-confirmed SARS-CoV-2 infection or an uninfected control (not recorded which).

The chain carries TRBV5-4 and TRBJ1-1, with D possibly matching TRBD1 (5 bases). This CDR3 has 15 residues. Germline V gene data show CDR1 as SGHNT and CDR2 as YYREEE (reference sequence). The germline V and J ends were trimmed by 2 bases and 3 bases, with 14 bases remaining between them. This chain's CDR3 is CASSFRGGRDTEAFF. In DNA, the CDR3 is TGTGCCAGCAGCTTTCGGGGGGGTCGGGACACTGAAGCTTTCTTT.

In this sample, this clonotype turned up many times. The V and J genes are TRBV7-9 and TRBJ1-2; possibly TRBD1 for D (6 bases). With 1 base removed from V and 5 bases from J, the gap between germline ends came to 8 bases. This CDR3 comprises 13 residues. Germline CDR1 is SEHNR and CDR2 is FQNEAQ (reference sequence). The CDR3 DNA is TGTGCCAGCAGCTTAGTAGGGGGATATGGCTACACCTTC. Translation gives CASSLVGGYGYTF.

J is TRBJ2-5 and V is TRBV5-1; 8 bases agree with TRBD1. V lost 0 bases, J lost 4 bases, and 5 bases stayed unmatched. Germline CDR1 and CDR2: SGHRS and YFSETQ. The CDR3 is 15 amino acids. The CDR3 loop is CASSLVPDRGETQYF. The CDR3 bases are TGCGCCAGCAGCTTGGTCCCTGACAGGGGAGAGACCCAGTACTTC.

The chain combines TRBV12-3 or TRBV12-4 with TRBJ2-7, with 10 bases fitting TRBD2. The J segment lost 5 bases and the V segment lost 6 bases, leaving 10 bases of the junction unmatched. The CDR3 runs 15 residues. Written as DNA, the CDR3 is TGTGCCAGCAGAGATGGCAGCGGGAGGGTCCACGAGCAGTACTTC. Translating gives CASRDGSGRVHEQYF.

The genes are TRBV20-1 and TRBJ2-2, with D maybe TRBD1 (5 bases). CDR1 and CDR2 (germline): DFQATT, SNEGSKA (reference sequence). The CDR3 is made up of 13 amino acids. V was shortened by 2 bases and J by 3 bases, with 7 bases between the two germline ends. As DNA, the CDR3 is TGCAGTGCTAGAACAGGTCACACCGGGGAGCTGTTTTTT. Its protein is CSARTGHTGELFF.

The rearrangement joins TRBV5-1 to TRBJ2-3; the D is unclear. Looked up from germline, CDR1 is SGHRS and CDR2 is YFSETQ. There are 13 residues in the CDR3. With 3 bases removed from V and 2 bases from J, the gap between germline ends came to 7 bases. CDR3 sequence reads: CASSWDDTDTQYF. CDR3 sequence (DNA): TGCGCCAGCAGCTGGGATGACACAGATACGCAGTATTTT.

This clonotype was recorded at least ten times. The CDR3 reads CASSPRSLAGVNEQFF. In DNA form, the CDR3 reads TGTGCCAGCAGCCCAAGATCCCTAGCGGGGGTGAATGAGCAGTTCTTC. The V and J genes are TRBV3-1 and TRBJ2-1; TRBD2 aligns across 10 bases. This CDR3 has 16 residues. The germline V gene encodes CDR1 LGHDT and CDR2 YNNKEL (reference sequence). V shed 4 bases, J shed 7 bases, and the junction held 10 bases outside the gene matches.

V is TRBV7-2 and J is TRBJ2-1; 10 nucleotides match TRBD2. CDR1 is SGHTA, CDR2 FQGNSA, per germline. The CDR3 is 16 amino acids. The trim removed 3 bases at V and 3 bases at J, leaving 5 bases unmatched. The DNA for the CDR3 is TGTGCCAGCAGCTTCTTTAGCGGGGGGATCTACAATGAGCAGTTCTTC. Translating it yields CASSFFSGGIYNEQFF.

The chain combines TRBV4-1 with TRBJ2-7; D not resolved. The germline V gene has CDR1 MGHRA and CDR2 YSYEKL. This CDR3 is 12 amino acids long. With 1 base removed from V and 2 bases from J, the gap between germline ends came to 3 bases. DNA for the CDR3: TGCGCCAGCAGCCAAGTTGCCTACGAGCAGTACTTC. Translating it yields CASSQVAYEQYF.

The chain links TRBV5-1 to TRBJ1-1; a weak D match, TRBD1 (5 bases). Trimming pared 3 bases from V and 3 bases from J, leaving 15 bases between. The germline gives CDR1 SGHRS, CDR2 YFSETQ. This CDR3 has 15 residues. The chain's CDR3 is CASSSKQVGDTEAFF. The CDR3, as DNA: TGCGCCAGCAGCTCGAAACAGGTAGGGGACACTGAAGCTTTCTTT.

This clonotype was detected only a few times. This chain joins TRBV4-2 and TRBJ2-2, with D perhaps TRBD2 (6 bases). Germline V gene lookup returns CDR1 LGHNA and CDR2 YNFKEQ. Trimming took 4 bases from V and 1 from J, leaving 13 bases between them. The CDR3 consists of 16 residues. The CDR3 spells CASSPRRAGNTGELFF. The DNA of the CDR3 is TGTGCCAGCAGCCCGCGGAGGGCCGGGAACACCGGGGAGCTGTTTTTT.

The chain has TRBV5-6 and TRBJ2-7, with D perhaps matching TRBD1 or TRBD2 (5 bases each). V lost 2 bases and J lost 4, with 13 bases in between. This CDR3 region has 14 residues. Looked up from germline, CDR1 is SGHDT and CDR2 is YYEEEE. The CDR3 nucleotides are TGTGCCAGCAGCTTAGGGACGGTAGGATACGAGCAGTACTTC. Protein sequence: CASSLGTVGYEQYF.

The chain uses TRBV13 and TRBJ2-2; D possibly uses TRBD1 or TRBD2 (7 bases each). The CDR3 loop spans 16 amino acids. Germline CDR1 PRHDT, CDR2 FYEKMQ (reference sequence). Trimming took 2 bases from V and 3 from J, leaving 13 bases between them. This CDR3 reads CASSLSGDSYTGELFF. The CDR3 coding sequence is TGTGCCAGCAGCTTAAGCGGGGACAGCTACACCGGGGAGCTGTTTTTT.

This clonotype was observed a handful of times. The chain carries TRBV20-1 and TRBJ1-1; D is unclear. The CDR3 length is 13 residues. Germline V lookup: CDR1 DFQATT, CDR2 SNEGSKA (reference sequence). Trimming stripped 2 bases from V and 3 bases from J, with 10 bases between. The CDR3: CSARKVGYTEAFF. In DNA, the CDR3 is TGCAGTGCTAGAAAGGTGGGGTACACTGAAGCTTTCTTT.

The genes are TRBV14 and TRBJ2-2; TRBD1 agrees at 8 bases. The V gene end was trimmed by 3 bases and the J gene end by 1 base; junction bases not matched to a gene: 10. The CDR3 contains 18 residues. Germline V gene sequence: CDR1 SGHDN, CDR2 FVKESK. The CDR3 region is CASSHLGQGGLNTGELFF. CDR3 nucleotides: TGTGCCAGCAGCCATCTCGGACAGGGCGGGCTGAACACCGGGGAGCTGTTTTTT.

The V gene is TRBV13, the J gene TRBJ2-1; TRBD2 matches at 14 bases. J was trimmed by 14 bases and V by 5 bases; bases with no gene match: 8. Germline assignment: CDR1 PRHDT and CDR2 FYEKMQ (reference sequence). CDR3 size: 14 residues. CDR3 residues: CASSLGTSGRVEFF. The DNA for the CDR3 is TGTGCCAGCAGCCTGGGGACTAGCGGGAGAGTGGAGTTCTTC.

This clonotype was seen more than once but under ten times. The chain links TRBV4-1 to TRBJ1-4; TRBD1 matches 7 bases. CDR1 is MGHRA and CDR2 is YSYEKL in the germline V gene. The CDR3 runs 16 residues. Germline trimming cut 3 bases from V and 2 bases from J; bases unmatched to any gene: 6. The DNA for the CDR3 is TGCGCCAGCAGCCAGCCTTACAGGGGCACTAATGAAAAACTGTTTTTT. This encodes CASSQPYRGTNEKLFF.

V is TRBV6-2 or TRBV6-3 and J is TRBJ2-7; TRBD1 agrees at 8 bases. V shed 6 bases and J 3 bases; nucleotides not matched to a gene: 1. This CDR3 has 12 amino acids. Germline CDR1 and CDR2: MNHEY and SVGEGT. CDR3 sequence reads: CASRDRDYEQYF. CDR3 coding DNA: TGTGCCAGCAGGGACAGGGACTACGAGCAGTACTTC.

The chain joins TRBV20-1 to TRBJ2-2; D is unclear. Trimming removed 3 bases at V and 1 base at J, with 9 bases between. Per the germline V gene, CDR1 is DFQATT and CDR2 is SNEGSKA (reference sequence). The length of the CDR3 is 14 residues. The CDR3 DNA follows: TGCAGTGCTAGGCTAGAACTGAACACCGGGGAGCTGTTTTTT. Protein product: CSARLELNTGELFF.

This clonotype was counted only a few times. This sequence joins TRBV7-7 and TRBJ2-1, with D possibly matching TRBD1 (6 bases). The ends were cut back, 5 bases at V and 1 base at J, with 12 bases in the middle. This CDR3 contains 15 residues. Germline CDR1 and CDR2: SSHAT and FNYEAQ (reference sequence). The CDR3 DNA sequence: TGTGCCAGCAGCCAGGGGTCCCAATCCTACAATGAGCAGTTCTTC. It codes for CASSQGSQSYNEQFF.

The chain joins TRBV15 to TRBJ2-3; D unresolved. Germline CDR1 is LNHNV and CDR2 is YYDKDF (reference sequence). The ends were cut back, 8 bases at V and 0 bases at J, with 12 bases in the middle. The CDR3 is made up of 14 amino acids. CDR3 bases: TGTGCCACCTCCGAGGAGTTCAGCACAGATACGCAGTATTTT. Protein sequence: CATSEEFSTDTQYF.

In its sample, this clonotype was seen a few times. The chain employs TRBV7-2 and TRBJ2-5, with 12 bases lining up with TRBD2. The germline V gene has CDR1 SGHTA and CDR2 FQGNSA. The CDR3 consists of 16 residues. V shed 5 bases and J 1 base; nucleotides not matched to a gene: 5. The CDR3 is CASSVWTSGTQETQYF. As DNA, the CDR3 is TGTGCCAGCAGCGTATGGACTAGCGGGACCCAAGAGACCCAGTACTTC.

The rearrangement links TRBV10-3 to TRBJ2-1; 11 bases are shared with TRBD2. CDR3 length: 16 residues. Germline CDR1 and CDR2: ENHRY and SYGVKD. V gave up 0 bases and J gave up 4 bases; unmatched junction bases: 2. CDR3 coding DNA: TGTGCCATCAGTGAGTCCACTAGCGGGGGTTACAATGAGCAGTTCTTC. Translating it yields CAISESTSGGYNEQFF.

The rearrangement joins TRBV29-1 to TRBJ2-3, with D possibly being TRBD1 (5 bases). There are 13 residues in the CDR3. Trimming left V 1 base short and J 2 bases short, with 7 bases between. CDR1 is SQVTM, CDR2 ANQGSEA, per germline. CDR3 residues: CSVEADTTDTQYF. DNA of the CDR3: TGCAGCGTTGAAGCGGACACCACAGATACGCAGTATTTT.

This clonotype showed up just a few times. The V call is TRBV18, the J call TRBJ1-1, with TRBD1 matching over 7 bases. The CDR3 totals 17 residues. J lost 2 bases, V lost 1 base, and 10 bases had no gene match. Germline V CDR1 and CDR2: KGHSH, LQKENI. The CDR3 DNA reads as TGTGCCAGCTCACCACAGGACAGGTCGCCGCGAAACACTGAAGCTTTCTTT. It codes for CASSPQDRSPRNTEAFF.

This clonotype came up many times. The chain joins TRBV7-7 to TRBJ2-2; a weak D match, TRBD1 (5 bases). The CDR3 spans 15 residues. V lost 1 base and J 3 bases, leaving 9 bases between the germline ends. Germline V gene lookup returns CDR1 SSHAT and CDR2 FNYEAQ (reference sequence). The CDR3: CASSLGGSDTGELFF. Here the CDR3 DNA reads TGTGCCAGCAGCTTAGGGGGCTCCGACACCGGGGAGCTGTTTTTT.

V usage is TRBV20-1 and J usage is TRBJ1-5; 7 nucleotides line up with TRBD1. The CDR3 sequence is 16 residues long. The germline CDR1 and CDR2 sequences are DFQATT and SNEGSKA (reference sequence). The V segment lost 0 bases and the J segment 4 bases; nucleotides outside the gene matches: 9. This chain's CDR3 is CSAREREGGSNQPQHF. CDR3 nucleotide sequence: TGCAGTGCTAGAGAAAGGGAAGGGGGCTCGAATCAGCCCCAGCATTTT.